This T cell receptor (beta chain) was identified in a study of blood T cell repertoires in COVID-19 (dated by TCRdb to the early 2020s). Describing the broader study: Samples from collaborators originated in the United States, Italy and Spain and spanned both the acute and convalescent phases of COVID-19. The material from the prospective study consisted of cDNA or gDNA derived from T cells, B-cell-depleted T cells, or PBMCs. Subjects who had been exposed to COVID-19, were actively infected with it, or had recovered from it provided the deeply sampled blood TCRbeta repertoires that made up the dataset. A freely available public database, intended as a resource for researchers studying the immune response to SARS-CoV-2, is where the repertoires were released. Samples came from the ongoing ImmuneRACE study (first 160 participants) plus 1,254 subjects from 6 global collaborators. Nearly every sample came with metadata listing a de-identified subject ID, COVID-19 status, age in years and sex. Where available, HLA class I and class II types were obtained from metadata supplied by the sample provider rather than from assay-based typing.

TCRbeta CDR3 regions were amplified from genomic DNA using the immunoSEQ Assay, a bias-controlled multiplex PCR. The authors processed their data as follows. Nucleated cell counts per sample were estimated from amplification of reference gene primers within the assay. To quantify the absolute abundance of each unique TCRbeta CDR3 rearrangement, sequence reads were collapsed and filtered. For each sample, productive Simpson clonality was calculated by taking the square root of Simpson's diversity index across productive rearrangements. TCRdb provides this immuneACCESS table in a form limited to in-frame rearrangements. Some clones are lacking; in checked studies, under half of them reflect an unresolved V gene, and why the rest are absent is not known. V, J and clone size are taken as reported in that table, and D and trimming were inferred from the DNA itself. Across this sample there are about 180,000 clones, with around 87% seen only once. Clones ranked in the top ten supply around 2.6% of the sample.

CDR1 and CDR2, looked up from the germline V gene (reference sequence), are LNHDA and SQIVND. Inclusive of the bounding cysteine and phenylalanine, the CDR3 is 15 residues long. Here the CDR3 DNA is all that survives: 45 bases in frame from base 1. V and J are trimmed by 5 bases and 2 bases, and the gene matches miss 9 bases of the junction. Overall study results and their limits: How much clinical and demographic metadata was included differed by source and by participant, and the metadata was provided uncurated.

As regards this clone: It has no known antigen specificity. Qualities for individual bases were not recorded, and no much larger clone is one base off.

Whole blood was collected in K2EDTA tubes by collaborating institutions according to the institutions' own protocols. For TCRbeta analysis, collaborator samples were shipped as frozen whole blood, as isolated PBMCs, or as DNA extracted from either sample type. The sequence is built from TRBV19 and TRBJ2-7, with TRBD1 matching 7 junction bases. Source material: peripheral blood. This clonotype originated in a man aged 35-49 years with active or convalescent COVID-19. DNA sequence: TGTGCCAGTAGTCCGATTCGGGACAGAGCCTACGAGCAGTACTTC. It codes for CASSPIRDRAYEQYF.